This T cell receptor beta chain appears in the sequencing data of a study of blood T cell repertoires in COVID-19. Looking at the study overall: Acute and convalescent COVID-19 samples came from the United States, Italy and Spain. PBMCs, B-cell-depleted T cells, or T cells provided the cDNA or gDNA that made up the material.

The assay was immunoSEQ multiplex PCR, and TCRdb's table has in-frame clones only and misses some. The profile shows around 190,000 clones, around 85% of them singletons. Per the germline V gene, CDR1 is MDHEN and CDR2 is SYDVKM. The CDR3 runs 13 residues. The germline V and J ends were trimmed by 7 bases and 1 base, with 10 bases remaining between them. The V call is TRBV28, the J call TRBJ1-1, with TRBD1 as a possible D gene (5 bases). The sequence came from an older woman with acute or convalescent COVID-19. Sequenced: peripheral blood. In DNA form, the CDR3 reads TGTGCCAGCATAGGGGAACCGAACACTGAAGCTTTCTTT. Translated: CASIGEPNTEAFF.